The T cell receptor beta chain described here comes from a study of technical replicates of blood from four donors. V lost 4 bases to trimming and J lost 4 bases; unmatched junction nucleotides: 9. The CDR3 has 15 residues. The germline CDR1 and CDR2 sequences are SGHDT and YYEEEE. Method: immunoSEQ multiplex PCR; TCRdb's copy keeps in-frame clones and lacks some. This sample has approximately 73,000 clones; around 90% occur once, and the top ten carry approximately 0.4%. Sequenced sample: T cells isolated from PBMCs. This sequence originates from a human donor in good health. V gene TRBV5-6 combines with J gene TRBJ2-7; 9 bases fit TRBD1. The CDR3 DNA is TGTGCCAGCAGCGCTACCGGGACAGGGACTTACGAGCAGTACTTC. Its translation: CASSATGTGTYEQYF.